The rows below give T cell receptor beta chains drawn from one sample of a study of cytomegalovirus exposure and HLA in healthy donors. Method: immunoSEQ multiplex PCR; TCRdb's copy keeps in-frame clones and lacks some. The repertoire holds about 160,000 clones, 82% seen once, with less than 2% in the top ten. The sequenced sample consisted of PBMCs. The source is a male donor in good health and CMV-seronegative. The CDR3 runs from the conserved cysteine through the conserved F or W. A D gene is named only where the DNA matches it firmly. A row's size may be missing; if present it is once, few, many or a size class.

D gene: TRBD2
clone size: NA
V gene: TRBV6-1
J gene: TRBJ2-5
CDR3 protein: CASSGGRASRETQYF
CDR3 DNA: TGTGCCAGCAGTGGGGGGAGGGCCTCTCGGGAGACCCAGTACTTC

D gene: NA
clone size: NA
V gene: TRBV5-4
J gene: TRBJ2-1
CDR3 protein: CASSLAGAYNEQFF
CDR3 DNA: TGTGCCAGCAGCTTGGCGGGGGCCTACAATGAGCAGTTCTTC

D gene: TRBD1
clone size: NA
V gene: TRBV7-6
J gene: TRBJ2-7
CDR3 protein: CASSAGTGGYEQYF
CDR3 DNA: TGTGCCAGCAGCGCCGGGACAGGGGGCTACGAGCAGTACTTC

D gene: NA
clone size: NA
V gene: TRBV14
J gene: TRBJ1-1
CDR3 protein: CASAGVAEAFF
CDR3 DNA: TGTGCCAGCGCAGGGGTTGCTGAAGCTTTCTTT

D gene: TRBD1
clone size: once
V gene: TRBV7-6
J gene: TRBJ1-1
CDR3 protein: CASSPSRTGVYTEAFF
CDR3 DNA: TGTGCCAGCAGTCCCTCCCGCACAGGGGTCTACACTGAAGCTTTCTTT

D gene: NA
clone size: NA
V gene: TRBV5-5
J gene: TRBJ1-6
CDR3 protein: CASSLIRTDSPLHF
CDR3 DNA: TGTGCCAGCAGCTTGATTCGGACAGATTCACCCCTCCACTTT

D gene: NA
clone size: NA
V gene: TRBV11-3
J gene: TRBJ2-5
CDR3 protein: CASSTSGGETQYF
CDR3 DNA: TGTGCCAGCAGCACCAGTGGGGGCGAGACCCAGTACTTC

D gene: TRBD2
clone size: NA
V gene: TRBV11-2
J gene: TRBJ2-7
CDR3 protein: CASSLEAGLAPIRGYEQYF
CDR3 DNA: TGTGCCAGCAGCTTAGAGGCCGGACTAGCGCCGATTCGGGGATACGAGCAGTACTTC

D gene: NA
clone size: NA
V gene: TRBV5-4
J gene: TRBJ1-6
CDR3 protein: CASSLAGGAGNSPLHF
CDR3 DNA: TGTGCCAGCAGCTTGGCCGGGGGGGCAGGGAATTCACCCCTCCACTTT

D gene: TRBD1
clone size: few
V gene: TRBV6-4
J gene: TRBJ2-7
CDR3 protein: CASSEAEGTGHYEQYF
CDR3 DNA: TGTGCCAGCAGTGAAGCGGAGGGGACAGGGCACTACGAGCAGTACTTC

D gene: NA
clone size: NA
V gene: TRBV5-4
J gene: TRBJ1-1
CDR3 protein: CASSMTAMNTEAFF
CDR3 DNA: TGTGCCAGCAGCATGACAGCCATGAACACTGAAGCTTTCTTT

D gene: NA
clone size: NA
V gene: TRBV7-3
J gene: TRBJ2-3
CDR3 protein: CASSLQGKDTQYF
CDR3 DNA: TGTGCCAGCAGCTTGCAGGGAAAGGATACGCAGTATTTT

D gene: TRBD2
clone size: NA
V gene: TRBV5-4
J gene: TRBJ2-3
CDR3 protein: CASSPGTITDTQYF
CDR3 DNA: TGTGCCAGCAGCCCCGGGACTATCACAGATACGCAGTATTTT

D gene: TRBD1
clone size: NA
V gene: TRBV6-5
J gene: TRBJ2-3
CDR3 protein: CASSSRGQTDTQYF
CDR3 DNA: TGTGCCAGCAGTTCCAGGGGGCAGACAGATACGCAGTATTTT

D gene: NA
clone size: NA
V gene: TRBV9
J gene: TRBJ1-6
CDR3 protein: CASSVDRWNSPLHF
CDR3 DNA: TGTGCCAGCAGCGTAGACAGGTGGAATTCACCCCTCCACTTT

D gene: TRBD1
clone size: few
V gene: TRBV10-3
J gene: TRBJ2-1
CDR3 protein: CASYTGQGSNEQFF
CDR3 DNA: TGTGCCAGCTATACGGGACAGGGGTCCAATGAGCAGTTCTTC

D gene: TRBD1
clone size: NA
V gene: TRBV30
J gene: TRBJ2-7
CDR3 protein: CAWKGGDYEQYF
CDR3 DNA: TGTGCCTGGAAAGGGGGCGATTACGAGCAGTACTTC

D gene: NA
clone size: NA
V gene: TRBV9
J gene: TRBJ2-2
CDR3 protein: CASSVDGETNTGELFF
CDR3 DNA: TGTGCCAGCAGCGTAGACGGAGAGACGAACACCGGGGAGCTGTTTTTT

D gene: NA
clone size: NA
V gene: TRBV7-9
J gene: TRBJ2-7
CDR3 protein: CASSSPGREYEQYF
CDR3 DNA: TGTGCCAGCAGCTCGCCGGGACGGGAGTACGAGCAGTACTTC

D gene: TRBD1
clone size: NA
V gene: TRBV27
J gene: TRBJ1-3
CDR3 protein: CASSPDRLRASGNTIYF
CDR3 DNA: TGTGCCAGCAGTCCGGACAGGTTGAGGGCCTCTGGAAACACCATATATTTT

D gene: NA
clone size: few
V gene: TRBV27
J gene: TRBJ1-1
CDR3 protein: CASSLSGGIGEAFF
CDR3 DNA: TGTGCCAGCAGTTTATCGGGGGGAATCGGTGAAGCTTTCTTT

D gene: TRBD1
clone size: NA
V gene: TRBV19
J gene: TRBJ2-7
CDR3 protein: CASSIGGQGYSYEQYF
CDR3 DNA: TGTGCCAGTAGTATAGGGGGACAGGGTTACTCCTACGAGCAGTACTTC